Below, one T cell receptor (beta chain) is given with its context. Naive CD8 cells lacked CD45RO, underwent positive selection for CCR7 and left out terminally differentiated effector memory CD45RA+ cells. Caucasian adults living in Nashville, Tennessee, provided all samples. This entry belongs to a study of shared clonotypes between healthy human individuals. Genomic DNA from each subset was divided evenly over several immunoSEQ plates. Some clones are missing from TCRdb's copy, which holds only in-frame ones; the method was immunoSEQ multiplex PCR. The table has 550,000 to 650,000 clones, roughly 96% seen once; the top ten hold 0.095% to 0.13%. The CDR3 covers 18 residues.

The origin of this receptor is a woman in her twenties or thirties in good health. What was sequenced was naive CD8+ T cells sorted from blood. The chain uses TRBV12-1 and TRBJ2-1; the table's D call of TRBD2 was not tested on the DNA. TRBV12-1 is a pseudogene. The CDR3 spells CASSFGPPAAGGYNEQFF. CDR3 DNA: TGTGCCAGCAGCTTTGGACCCCCCGCAGCGGGAGGGTACAATGAGCAGTTCTTC.